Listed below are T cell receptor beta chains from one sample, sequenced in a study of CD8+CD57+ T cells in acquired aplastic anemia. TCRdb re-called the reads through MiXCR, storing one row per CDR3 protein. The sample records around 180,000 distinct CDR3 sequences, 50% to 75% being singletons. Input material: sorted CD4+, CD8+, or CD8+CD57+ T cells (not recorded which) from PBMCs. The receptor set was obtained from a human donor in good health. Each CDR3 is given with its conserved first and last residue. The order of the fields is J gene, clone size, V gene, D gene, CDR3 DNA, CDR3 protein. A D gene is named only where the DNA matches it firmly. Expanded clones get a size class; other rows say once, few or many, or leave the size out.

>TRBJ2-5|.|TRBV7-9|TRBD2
TGTGCCAGCAGCCCAGGGTATCTAGCGGGAGTGGAGACCCAGTACTTC
CASSPGYLAGVETQYF
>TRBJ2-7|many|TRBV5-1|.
TGCGCCAGCAGCTTGGACGGCTCCTACGAGCAGTACTTC
CASSLDGSYEQYF
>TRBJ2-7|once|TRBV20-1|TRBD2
TGCAGTGCTATCGGGACTAGCGCGTTCTACGAGCAGTACTTC
CSAIGTSAFYEQYF
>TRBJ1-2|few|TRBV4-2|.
TGTGCCAGCAGCCAAGAAGTCAGATCGAGCGGGGGAAGCTATGGCTACACCTTC
CASSQEVRSSGGSYGYTF
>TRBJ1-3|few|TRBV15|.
TGTGCCACCGCCAGGGCAGCCTCTGGAAACACCATATATTTT
CATARAASGNTIYF
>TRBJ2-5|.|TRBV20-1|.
TGCAGTGCTAGTCGACTAGGGGAGACCCAGTACTTC
CSASRLGETQYF
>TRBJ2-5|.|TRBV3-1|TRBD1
TGTGCCAGCAGCCAAGCACAAGGGACAGGGGATGAAGAGACCCAGTACTTC
CASSQAQGTGDEETQYF
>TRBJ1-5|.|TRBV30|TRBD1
TGTGCCTGGAGAGTGGGGACAGGGGAACGACAGCCCCAGCATTTT
CAWRVGTGERQPQHF
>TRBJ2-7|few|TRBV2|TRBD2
TGTGCCAGCAGTGGATCTCTAGCGGGACTTTCCTACGAGCAGTACTTC
CASSGSLAGLSYEQYF
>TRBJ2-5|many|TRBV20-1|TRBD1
TGCAGTGCTAGCTTCGGGACAGCCCAAGAGACCCAGTACTTC
CSASFGTAQETQYF
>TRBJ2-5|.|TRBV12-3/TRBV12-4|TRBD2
TGTGCCAGCAGGCGGGGGGACGTGGAGACCCAGTACTTC
CASRRGDVETQYF
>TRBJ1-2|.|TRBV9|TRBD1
TGTGCCAGCAGCGTTTTAGCGACAGGGGGCTATGGCTACACCTTC
CASSVLATGGYGYTF
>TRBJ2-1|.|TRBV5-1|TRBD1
TGTGCCAGCAGCCGCGGGACAGGGGTCTCCCATGAGCAGTTCTTC
CASSRGTGVSHEQFF
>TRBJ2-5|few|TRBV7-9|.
TGTGCCAGCAGCGCACTCACAGGGTTCCAAGAGACCCAGTACTTC
CASSALTGFQETQYF
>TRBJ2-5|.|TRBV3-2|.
TGTGCCAGCAGCGTCGCAACGGGAGGGCCCTCGCGAGAGACCCAGTACTTC
CASSVATGGPSRETQYF
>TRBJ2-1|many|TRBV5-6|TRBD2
TGTGCCAGCAGCTGGGGACTAGCGGACAATGAGCAGTTCTTC
CASSWGLADNEQFF
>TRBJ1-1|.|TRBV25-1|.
TGTGCCAGCAGTGGACGGAGAAACACTGAAGCTTTCTTT
CASSGRRNTEAFF
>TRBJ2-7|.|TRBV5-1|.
TGCGCCAGCAGTAACGGATGGGCAGTTGACGAGCAGTACTTC
CASSNGWAVDEQYF
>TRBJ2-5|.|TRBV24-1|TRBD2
TGTGCCACCAGTGATTTGTCCCGGGCGACTAGCGGGAGTGGAGAGACCCAGTACTTC
CATSDLSRATSGSGETQYF
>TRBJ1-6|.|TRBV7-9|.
TGTGCCAGCAACGAACGTTCACCCCTCCACTTT
CASNERSPLHF
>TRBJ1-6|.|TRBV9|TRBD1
TGTGCCAGCAGAATCGGACAGGGCTCTTCACCCCTCCACTTT
CASRIGQGSSPLHF
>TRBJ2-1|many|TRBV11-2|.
TGTGCCAGCAGCTCACTATTCTCCTACAATGAGCAGTTCTTC
CASSSLFSYNEQFF
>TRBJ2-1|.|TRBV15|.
TGTGCCACCAGCAGAGTGGGGGATGAGCAGTTCTTC
CATSRVGDEQFF
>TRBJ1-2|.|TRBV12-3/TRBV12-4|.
TGTGCCAGCAGTTTCGACACCACTAACTATGGCTACACCTTC
CASSFDTTNYGYTF
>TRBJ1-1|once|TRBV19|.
TGTGCCAGTAGTATAGGAGTACAGGGGAACACTGAAGCTTTCTTT
CASSIGVQGNTEAFF
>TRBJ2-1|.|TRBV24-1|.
TGTGCCACCAGTGATTGGGGACAAGGAGACTACAATGAGCAGTTCTTC
CATSDWGQGDYNEQFF
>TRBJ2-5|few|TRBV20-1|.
TGCAGTGCTAGCGGGCAAGAGACCCAGTACTTC
CSASGQETQYF
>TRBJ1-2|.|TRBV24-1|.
TGTGCCACCAGTGATTTGAACACCCTAGAGGCTGGCTACACCTTC
CATSDLNTLEAGYTF
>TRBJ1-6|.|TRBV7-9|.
TGCGCCAGCAGCTTCCCCGGCGATAGGGACTCACCCCTCCACTTT
CASSFPGDRDSPLHF
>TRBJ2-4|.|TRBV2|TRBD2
TGTGCCAGCACCGGGACTAGCGGGGGAAGAAACATTCAGTACTTC
CASTGTSGGRNIQYF
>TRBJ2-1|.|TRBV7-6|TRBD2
TGTGCCAGCAGCTTAGGACTAGCGGGTCCCTACCGAAATGAGCAGTTCTTC
CASSLGLAGPYRNEQFF
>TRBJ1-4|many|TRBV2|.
TGTGCCAGCAGTGAAGCGGGAGGGAATGAAAAACTGTTTTTT
CASSEAGGNEKLFF
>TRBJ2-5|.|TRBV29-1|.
TGCAGCGTTGACCCTAGTACCGGGGAGACCCAGTACTTC
CSVDPSTGETQYF
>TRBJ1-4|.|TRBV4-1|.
TGCGCCAGCACCCCGGGGGGACGGCTTAATGAAAAACTGTTTTTT
CASTPGGRLNEKLFF
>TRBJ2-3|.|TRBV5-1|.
TGCGCCAGCACCAGGGACTCTCCGGAGTATACGCAGTATTTT
CASTRDSPEYTQYF
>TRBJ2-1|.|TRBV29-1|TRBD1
TGCAGCGTGACCGATCCGGGACAGGGGACCAATGAGCAGTTCTTC
CSVTDPGQGTNEQFF
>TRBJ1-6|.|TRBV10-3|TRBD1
TGTGCCATCACCGAGGGACAGGGGATTTCACCCCTCCACTTT
CAITEGQGISPLHF
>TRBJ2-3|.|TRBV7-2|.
TGTGCCAGCAGCCCAGGGACGGTCGTAGATACGCAGTATTTT
CASSPGTVVDTQYF
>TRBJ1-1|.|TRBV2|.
TGTGCCAGCAGTCCTGGGGGGGGGCAGCCCGAAGCTTTCTTT
CASSPGGGQPEAFF
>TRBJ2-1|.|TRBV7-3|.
TGTGCCAGCAGCACATCCGGGGGAGGCTCCTACAATGAGCAGTTCTTC
CASSTSGGGSYNEQFF
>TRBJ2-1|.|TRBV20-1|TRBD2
TGCAGTTCACTAGCGGGAGGTTTATCCTACAATGAGCAGTTCTTC
CSSLAGGLSYNEQFF
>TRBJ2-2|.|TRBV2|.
TGTGCCAGCAGTGTAAAGGAGGGGTCAGGGGAGCTGTTTTTT
CASSVKEGSGELFF
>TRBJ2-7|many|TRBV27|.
TGTGCCAGTCAACTCCACGAGCAGTACTTC
CASQLHEQYF
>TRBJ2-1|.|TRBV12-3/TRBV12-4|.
TGTGCCAGCAGTTTAGGCCTATCCGGAGAGCAGTTCTTC
CASSLGLSGEQFF
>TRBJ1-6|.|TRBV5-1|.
TGCGCCAGCAGAACCGAATCCAATTCACCCCTCCACTTT
CASRTESNSPLHF
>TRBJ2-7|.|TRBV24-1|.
TGTGCCACCAGTGATTTGCAAACAGGAGACGAGCAGTACTTC
CATSDLQTGDEQYF
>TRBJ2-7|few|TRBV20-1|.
TGCAGTGCTAGGGTCACACGGGAGCAGTACTTC
CSARVTREQYF
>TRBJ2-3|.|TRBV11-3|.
TGTGCCAGCAGCTGGGGTTTGGGTGGGGCAAGGACAGATACGCAGTATTTT
CASSWGLGGARTDTQYF
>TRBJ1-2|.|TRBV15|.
TGTGCCACCAGCAGAGTTCGGGGGAGGGTGAGTTACACCTTC
CATSRVRGRVSYTF
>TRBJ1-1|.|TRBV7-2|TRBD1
TGTGCCAGCAGCTTAGCGAAGGGACAGGGGGCGCAAGCTTTCTTT
CASSLAKGQGAQAFF
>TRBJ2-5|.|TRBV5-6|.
TGTGCCAGTAGTATGTACGGGACGCAAGAGACCCAGTACTTC
CASSMYGTQETQYF
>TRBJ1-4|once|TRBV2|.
TGTGCCAGCAGTGAATCGGGGGGCCGGGGTGAAAAACTGTTTTTT
CASSESGGRGEKLFF
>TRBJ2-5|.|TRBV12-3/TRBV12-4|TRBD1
TGTGCCAGCAGTTTCGCAGGGACAGCAGAGACCCAGTACTTC
CASSFAGTAETQYF
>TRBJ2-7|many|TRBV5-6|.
TGTGCCAGCAGCTTGGATAGCGCCAGCTACGAGCAGTACTTC
CASSLDSASYEQYF
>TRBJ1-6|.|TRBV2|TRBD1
TGTGCCAGCAGTGAAGGAGGGGGACAGTACGGTAGATATAATTCACCCCTCCACTTT
CASSEGGGQYGRYNSPLHF